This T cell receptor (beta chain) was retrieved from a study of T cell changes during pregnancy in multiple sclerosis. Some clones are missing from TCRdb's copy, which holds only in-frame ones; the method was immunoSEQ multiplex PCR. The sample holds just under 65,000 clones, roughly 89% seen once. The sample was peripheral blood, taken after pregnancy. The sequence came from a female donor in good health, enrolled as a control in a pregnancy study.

The CDR3 DNA reads TGTGCCAGCACCAGGACAGGGGTCGATGGCTACACCTTC. It is translated as CASTRTGVDGYTF. The chain is built from TRBV6-5 and TRBJ1-2; 9 nucleotides match TRBD1. V lost 7 bases and J lost 6; bases outside the gene matches: 6. This CDR3 spans 13 amino acids. Germline V lookup: CDR1 MNHEY, CDR2 SVGAGI.